One TCR beta chain is described in this entry. Its specificity is unknown. The data were obtained in a study of cytomegalovirus exposure and HLA in healthy donors. Regarding the study as a whole: A few of the chains that were CMV-associated were confirmed in vitro to be specific for CMV antigens. Most observed TCR sequences were rare, whereas some public TCRs were detected in many donors.

Repertoires were generated with immunoSEQ multiplex PCR, while TCRdb's copy carries only in-frame clones and drops some. The table records about 120,000 clones, roughly 88% of them present only once. This CDR3 is built from 14 residues. CDR1 and CDR2 (germline): MDHEN, SYDVKM. Trimming removed 5 bases from V and 6 bases from J, with 14 bases in between. A 120-subject validation cohort, separate from the approximately 720-subject first cohort, supplied the donors. The chain joins TRBV28 to TRBJ1-5; D gene unclear. Input material: PBMCs. The sequence derives from a man aged 18 to 35 in good health and CMV-seronegative. DNA for the CDR3: TGTGCCAGCAGTCCACATGCCATGGTTCAGCCCCAGCATTTT. Protein: CASSPHAMVQPQHF. Full variable domain (missing parts from reference TRBV28 and TRBJ1-5): DVKVTQSSRYLVKRTGEKVFLECVQDMDHENMFWYRQDPGLGLRLIYFSYDVKMKEKGDIPEGYSVSREKKERFSLILESASTNQTSMYLCASSPHAMVQPQHFGDGTRLSIL.